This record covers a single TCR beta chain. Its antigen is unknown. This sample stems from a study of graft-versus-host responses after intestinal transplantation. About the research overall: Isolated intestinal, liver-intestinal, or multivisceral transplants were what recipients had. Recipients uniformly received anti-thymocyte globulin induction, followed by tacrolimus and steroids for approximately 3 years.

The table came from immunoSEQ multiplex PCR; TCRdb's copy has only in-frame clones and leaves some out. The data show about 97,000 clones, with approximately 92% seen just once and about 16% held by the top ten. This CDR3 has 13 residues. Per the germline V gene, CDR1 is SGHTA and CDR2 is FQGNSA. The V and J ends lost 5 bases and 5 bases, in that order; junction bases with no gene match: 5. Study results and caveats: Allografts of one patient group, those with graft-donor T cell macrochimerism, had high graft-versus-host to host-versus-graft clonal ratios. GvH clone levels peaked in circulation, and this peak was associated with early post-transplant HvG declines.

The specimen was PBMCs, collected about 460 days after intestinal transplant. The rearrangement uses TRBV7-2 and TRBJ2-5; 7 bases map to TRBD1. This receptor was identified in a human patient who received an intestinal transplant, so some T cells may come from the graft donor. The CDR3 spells CASSPLRGETQYF. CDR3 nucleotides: TGTGCCAGCAGCCCCCTCAGGGGGGAGACCCAGTACTTC. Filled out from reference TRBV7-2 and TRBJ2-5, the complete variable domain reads GAGVSQSPSNKVTEKGKDVELRCDPISGHTALYWYRQSLGQGLEFLIYFQGNSAPDKSGLPSDRFSAERTGGSVSTLTIQRTQQEDSAVYLCASSPLRGETQYFGPGTRLLVL.